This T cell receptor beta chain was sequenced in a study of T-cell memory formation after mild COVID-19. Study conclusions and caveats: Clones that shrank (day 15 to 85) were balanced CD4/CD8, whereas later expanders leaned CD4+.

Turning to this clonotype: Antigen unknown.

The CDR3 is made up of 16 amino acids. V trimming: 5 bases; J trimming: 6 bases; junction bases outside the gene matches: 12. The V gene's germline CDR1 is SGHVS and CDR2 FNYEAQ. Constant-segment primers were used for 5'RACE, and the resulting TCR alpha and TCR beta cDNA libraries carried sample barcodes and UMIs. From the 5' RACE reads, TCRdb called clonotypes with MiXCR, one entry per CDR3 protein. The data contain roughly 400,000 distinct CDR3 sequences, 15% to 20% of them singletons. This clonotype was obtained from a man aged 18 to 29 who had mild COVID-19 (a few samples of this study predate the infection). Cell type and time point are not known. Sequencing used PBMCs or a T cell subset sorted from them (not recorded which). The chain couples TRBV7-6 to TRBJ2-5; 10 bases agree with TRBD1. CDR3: CASSLGTTGGGKTQYF. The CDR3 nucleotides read TGTGCCAGCAGCCTGGGGACGACAGGGGGCGGGAAGACCCAGTACTTC.